This TCR beta chain was observed in a study of breast tumors, draining lymph nodes, adjacent tissues. Points from the study as a whole: Tumor T cell lymph node origin was a supported hypothesis, not proven. Tumor repertoires ranked between lymph nodes and nontumor tissue in diversity, with V and J gene preferences. Data fit most tumor T cells coming from lymph node, expanding in tumor.

About this clonotype itself: Its antigen is undetermined.

TCRdb reanalysed the multiplex PCR reads using MiXCR and keeps one entry per CDR3 protein. The sample contains some 170,000 distinct CDR3 sequences, roughly 35% of which appear only once. The lymph nodes were axillary draining lymph nodes from breast cancer patients. CDR1 DFQATT and CDR2 SNEGSKA come from the germline V gene (reference sequence). The V gene lost 3 bases and the J gene lost 0 bases, with 12 bases spanning the gap. This CDR3 has 14 amino acids. The chain uses TRBV20-1 and TRBJ2-7; no clear D. Material: axillary lymph node tissue. This receptor was obtained from a female donor with breast cancer. Some clones in this sample may be carry-over from other donors' samples. The CDR3 spells CSASRPLSSYEQYF. CDR3 in DNA: TGCAGTGCTAGTCGGCCGTTGAGCTCCTACGAGCAGTACTTC.